A single sample is the source of the 30 T cell receptor beta chains below, sequenced in a study of tumor-infiltrating lymphocytes in primary liver carcinoma (dated by TCRdb to 2016 to 2017). Blood RNA was extracted from unsorted whole blood using TRIzol reagent, and germline DNA was obtained with the DNeasy Blood & Tissue kit. Sequenced on an Illumina HiSeq 2500. Starting from around 520 ng total RNA, TCRbeta-specific cDNA was produced by reverse transcription with a constant-region primer and ProtoScript II reverse transcriptase. The TCRbeta libraries were prepared through three rounds of nested multiplex PCR following a slightly modified ARM-PCR procedure. Each of the first two PCR rounds ran for approximately 11 cycles and used multiplex TRBV1-TRBV30 forward primers together with a Cbeta reverse primer. TCRdb trimmed public reads at Q25 via fastp, called clones via MiXCR and kept in-frame beta chains. Rows with a matching CDR3 protein are joined into one entry that keeps the most common DNA and genes. Counted in this sample were around 330,000 distinct CDR3 sequences; more than 55% of them appeared once. The top ten clonotypes cover about 15% of the sample.

The sequencing input was peripheral blood. The receptors stem from a woman aged 25 to 39 with primary liver carcinoma and hepatitis B virus infection.

This clonotype came up many times. V and J are TRBV10-3 and TRBJ2-3; D gene ambiguous. The germline CDR1 and CDR2 sequences are ENHRY and SYGVKD. The CDR3 loop spans 14 amino acids. V was trimmed by 10 bases and J by 0 bases, leaving 14 bases between them. CDR3 sequence reads: CATGPRSSTDTQYF. Here the CDR3 DNA reads TGTGCCACCGGACCCAGGTCTAGCACAGATACGCAGTATTTT.

Turning to this clonotype: A junction end diverges from the germline sequence, so it may reflect a read error. V is TRBV5-1 and J is TRBJ2-7; D is possibly TRBD1 or TRBD2 (6 bases each). Germline loops: CDR1 SGHRS, CDR2 YFSETQ. The CDR3 spans 14 residues. Here the CDR3 reads CANSLAPGGDEQYF. DNA of the CDR3: TGCGCCAACAGCTTGGCCCCCGGGGGCGACGAGCAGTACTTC. Combining the CDR3 with reference TRBV5-1 and TRBJ2-7 gives the whole variable domain KAGVTQTPRYLIKTRGQQVTLSCSPISGHRSVSWYQQTPGQGLQFLFEYFSETQRNKGNFPGRFSGRQFSNSRSEMNVSTLELGDSALYLCANSLAPGGDEQYFGPGTRLTVT.

This clonotype was observed once. The chain has TRBV11-2 and TRBJ2-5; D is perhaps TRBD2 (5 bases). V lost 1 base and J lost 5, with 14 bases in between. Germline CDR1 is SGHAT and CDR2 is FQNNGV. The CDR3 is made up of 15 amino acids. The CDR3 loop is CASSLGAALRETQYF. CDR3 DNA sequence: TGTGCCAGCAGCTTAGGAGCGGCTCTGCGGGAGACCCAGTACTTC.

The CDR3 nucleotides read TGTGCCAGCAGCCTACTAGCGGGAGAAGCCAAAAACATTCAGTACTTC. Translated: CASSLLAGEAKNIQYF. The chain combines TRBV7-9 with TRBJ2-4; 11 nucleotides match TRBD2. From germline, CDR1 is SEHNR and CDR2 FQNEAQ (reference sequence). The trim removed 5 bases at V and 0 bases at J, leaving 3 bases unmatched. The CDR3 spans 16 residues.

Remarks on this clonotype: One base away lies a much larger clone, so this may be a sequencing read error. The chain uses TRBV12-3 or TRBV12-4 and TRBJ2-7; a weak D match, TRBD1 (6 bases). V lost 4 bases and J lost 1, with 11 bases in between. This CDR3 comprises 14 residues. In nucleotides, the CDR3 is TGTGCCAGCAGTTCAACAGGGTGTTCCTACGAGCAGTACTTC. Amino acid sequence: CASSSTGCSYEQYF.

The gene calls are TRBV12-3 or TRBV12-4 and TRBJ2-6; D call uncertain. The CDR3 length is 16 residues. The DNA for the CDR3 is TGTGGCAGTCTCAAGGGCCCCTTCTCTGGGGCCAACGTCCTGACTTTC. Translated: CGSLKGPFSGANVLTF.

The DNA for the CDR3 is TGTGCCAGCAGCCCCTCCGGCCAGGGAAGGGTGCTTTCGAGGAATGAGTTGTTCTTC. It is translated as CASSPSGQGRVLSRNELFF. The genes are TRBV11-2 and TRBJ2-1, with D maybe TRBD1 (5 bases). Germline assignment: CDR1 SGHAT and CDR2 FQNNGV. Trimming took off 5 bases at V and 15 bases at J, with 38 bases between the two ends. This CDR3 region has 19 residues.

This clonotype has only one observation. This may be a read error, as it is one base from a much larger clone. The genes are TRBV6-5 and TRBJ1-6, with D hard to call. The CDR3 is 16 amino acids. In germline, CDR1 is MNHEY, CDR2 SVGAGI. This chain's CDR3 is CDSSYSTGRINSPLHF. The CDR3 nucleotides read TGTGACAGCAGTTACTCGACCGGACGGATTAATTCACCCCTCCACTTT.

This chain uses TRBV12-5 with TRBJ2-3; D unresolved. Trimming shortened V by 1 base and J by 4 bases, and 12 bases separated the two germline ends. CDR3 length: 15 residues. The germline CDR1 and CDR2 sequences are LGHNT and FRNRAP. The CDR3 sequence: CASGLARVFPDTQYF. The CDR3 bases are TGTGCTAGTGGTTTGGCACGGGTGTTTCCAGATACGCAGTATTTT.

The CDR3 protein is CDNSLGQETQYF. CDR3 sequence (DNA): TGTGACAACAGCTTAGGTCAGGAGACCCAGTACTTC. The chain is built from TRBV11-2 and TRBJ2-5, with no clear D. The germline CDR1 and CDR2 sequences are SGHAT and FQNNGV. This CDR3 comprises 12 residues.

This chain joins TRBV29-1 and TRBJ1-3, with D possibly being TRBD1 (5 bases). The CDR3 is 13 amino acids. CDR1 is SQVTM and CDR2 is ANQGSEA in the germline V gene. V was pared by 7 bases and J by 7 bases, with 17 bases between. The CDR3 nucleotides are TGCAGCGCCTTAGTAGGGGATCGGAACACCATATATTTT. It is translated as CSALVGDRNTIYF. The full variable domain, completed using reference TRBV29-1 and TRBJ1-3, is SAVISQKPSRDICQRGTSLTIQCQVDSQVTMMFWYRQQPGQSLTLIATANQGSEATYESGFVIDKFPISRPNLTFSTLTVSNMSPEDSSIYLCSALVGDRNTIYFGEGSWLTVV.

The rearrangement joins TRBV30 to TRBJ2-5; 7 bases line up with TRBD2. V was pared by 0 bases and J by 5 bases, with 12 bases of the junction left unmatched. The germline V gene encodes CDR1 GTSNPN and CDR2 SVGIG (reference sequence). There are 16 residues in the CDR3. The CDR3 DNA reads TGTGCCTGGAGTGTAAGCGGGGCCGCCTTCCGGGAGACCCAGTACTTC. Amino acid sequence: CAWSVSGAAFRETQYF.

This clonotype was counted many times. The chain couples TRBV11-2 to TRBJ2-1, with 7 nucleotides matching TRBD2. The J segment lost 10 bases and the V segment lost 4 bases, leaving 10 bases of the junction unmatched. Germline lookup yields CDR1 SGHAT and CDR2 FQNNGV. The CDR3 is made up of 14 amino acids. The chain's CDR3 is CASSSTPTREEQFF. The CDR3 DNA reads as TGTGCCAGCAGCTCCACCCCCACGCGGGAGGAGCAGTTCTTC.

As for this clonotype: One junction end disagrees with the germline gene, perhaps due to a read error. The chain couples TRBV11-2 to TRBJ2-3; 12 nucleotides match TRBD1. The CDR3 is 16 residues long. Germline values: CDR1 SGHAT, CDR2 FQNNGV. The CDR3 nucleotides are TGTGCCCGCAGCTTAACCGGGACAGGGGGCACATATACGCAGTATTTT. This gives the protein CARSLTGTGGTYTQYF. The full variable domain, rest sourced from reference TRBV11-2 and TRBJ2-3, is EAGVAQSPRYKIIEKRQSVAFWCNPISGHATLYWYQQILGQGPKLLIQFQNNGVVDDSQLPKDRFSAERLKGVDSTLKIQPAKLEDSAVYLCARSLTGTGGTYTQYFGPGTRLTVL.

The chain combines TRBV5-4 with TRBJ2-3, with TRBD2 matching over 12 bases. This CDR3 comprises 17 residues. Germline CDR1 reads SGHNT; CDR2 reads YYREEE (reference sequence). The J segment lost 3 bases and the V segment lost 0 bases, leaving 5 bases of the junction unmatched. The CDR3 region is CASSLALLAGGTDTQYF. The CDR3 nucleotides read TGTGCCAGCAGCTTGGCCCTGCTAGCGGGGGGGACAGATACGCAGTATTTT.

Details on this clonotype: The CDR3 does not end in the conserved phenylalanine or tryptophan, so this is likely a read error. V is TRBV12-3 or TRBV12-4 and J is TRBJ2-2; TRBD2 aligns across 13 bases. The CDR3 consists of 17 residues. The ends lost 6 bases at V and 4 bases at J; junction bases unmatched: 8. The CDR3 sequence is CASSELAGGPSTGELFL. The CDR3 DNA follows: TGTGCCAGCAGCGAACTAGCGGGAGGGCCGAGCACCGGGGAGCTGTTTTTA.

Details on this clonotype: This clone may be a read error of a much larger clone one base away. This chain uses TRBV4-1 with TRBJ1-2, with D unresolved. Germline V lookup: CDR1 MGHRA, CDR2 YSYEKL. This CDR3 is 16 amino acids long. Trimming took 0 bases from V and 6 from J, leaving 17 bases between them. CDR3 bases: TGCGCCAGCAGCCAAGATCGGGTCGGGAGCTACCATGGCTACACCTTC. Amino acid sequence: CASSQDRVGSYHGYTF.

This clonotype was observed a few times. The chain is built from TRBV2 and TRBJ2-7; perhaps TRBD2 as D (5 bases). The CDR3 loop spans 14 amino acids. The germline V gene has CDR1 SNHLY and CDR2 FYNNEI. Trimming took 6 bases from V and 3 from J, leaving 15 bases between them. Here the CDR3 DNA reads TGTGCCAGCAGCCTTGGACTCGTCGGCTACGAGCAGTACTTC. Translation: CASSLGLVGYEQYF.

This clonotype appeared many times. This sequence joins TRBV6-2 or TRBV6-3 and TRBJ2-7, with unresolved D. V gave up 0 bases and J gave up 2 bases, with 14 bases separating them. The germline gives CDR1 MNHEY, CDR2 SVGEGT. This CDR3 is 16 amino acids long. DNA for the CDR3: TGTGCCAGCAGTTACTCGAGAATTCGCGCGGCCTACGAGCAGTACTTC. It codes for CASSYSRIRAAYEQYF.

The table lists this clonotype with a few counts. The CDR3 DNA sequence: TGTGCCTGGAGGAGGGCCTCGAACACCGGGGAGCTGTTTTTT. It codes for CAWRRASNTGELFF. V is TRBV30 and J is TRBJ2-2; TRBD2 is a possible D gene (5 bases). In germline, CDR1 is GTSNPN, CDR2 SVGIG (reference sequence). This CDR3 has 14 amino acids. V dropped 3 bases and J dropped 0 bases, with 8 bases sitting between them.

This chain links TRBV30 with TRBJ2-5, with D perhaps TRBD1 or TRBD2 (5 bases each). V was clipped by 0 bases and J by 3 bases, with 8 bases between them. Germline loops: CDR1 GTSNPN, CDR2 SVGIG (reference sequence). CDR3 length equals 13 residues. CDR3 protein: CAWSVQGEETQYF. CDR3 nucleotides: TGTGCCTGGAGTGTCCAGGGAGAAGAGACCCAGTACTTC.

The chain recombines TRBV13 with TRBJ2-2; 10 bases map to TRBD2. Trimming removed 4 bases from V and 3 bases from J; junction bases left unmatched: 2. There are 15 residues in the CDR3. Germline-derived CDR1 and CDR2 are PRHDT and FYEKMQ (reference sequence). CDR3 DNA sequence: TGTGCCAGCAGCTCGAGCGGGAGGGACACCGGGGAGCTGTTTTTT. The encoded protein is CASSSSGRDTGELFF.

The CDR3 region has the DNA TGCGCCAGCAGCCCGTCCCGGGACAGGGCTTTCAGGAACAATGAGCAGTTCTTC. Translating gives CASSPSRDRAFRNNEQFF. The chain is built from TRBV5-1 and TRBJ2-1; 9 bases line up with TRBD1. The germline gives CDR1 SGHRS, CDR2 YFSETQ. The CDR3 has 18 residues. The V segment lost 4 bases and the J segment 5 bases; nucleotides outside the gene matches: 16.

As regards this clonotype: This may stem from a read error, because a much larger clone lies one nucleotide away. This chain links TRBV12-3 or TRBV12-4 with TRBJ1-5, with D uncertain. This CDR3 is 15 amino acids long. The CDR3 here is CASCLTDGINQPQHF. In DNA, the CDR3 is TGTGCCAGCTGTTTGACGGACGGCATCAATCAGCCCCAGCATTTT.

In the case of this clonotype: This likely comes from a read error, as the CDR3 has no conserved phenylalanine or tryptophan at its end. The gene calls are TRBV11-1 and TRBJ2-1, with a possible D match to TRBD2 (5 bases). This CDR3 comprises 12 residues. Germline-derived CDR1 and CDR2 are SGHAT and FQDESV (reference sequence). V was cut by 5 bases and J by 8 bases, with 10 bases left in between. CDR3 in DNA: TGTGCCAGCAGCCGGAGGTACTATGAGCAGTTCGTC. Residues: CASSRRYYEQFV.

Details on this clonotype: The conserved final phenylalanine or tryptophan is absent from the CDR3, which likely points to a read error. V gene TRBV6-5 combines with J gene TRBJ2-3, with D possibly TRBD1 on 6 matching bases. The CDR3 totals 14 residues. From germline, CDR1 is MNHEY and CDR2 SVGAGI. The CDR3: CAGSRTASTDTQYL. The CDR3 coding sequence is TGTGCCGGCAGCCGGACAGCTAGCACAGATACGCAGTATTTA.

A note on this clonotype: A much larger clone differs by one base, so this may be a read error. The rearrangement joins TRBV6-5 to TRBJ2-3; D ambiguous. Germline V gives CDR1 MNHEY, CDR2 SVGAGI. The CDR3 loop spans 15 amino acids. V was pared by 2 bases and J by 0 bases, with 9 bases between. The CDR3 DNA reads as TGTGCCAGCAGTTACGGCGTCTGGAGCACAGATACGCAGTATTTT. Encoded protein: CASSYGVWSTDTQYF.

On this clonotype: No conserved phenylalanine or tryptophan ends this CDR3, so it is likely a read error. This sequence joins TRBV11-2 and TRBJ2-5, with TRBD2 matching over 13 bases. CDR1 is SGHAT, CDR2 FQNNGV, per germline. The CDR3 sequence is 16 residues long. The CDR3 coding sequence is TGTGCAAGCAGCTATCAGACTAGCGGGAGGCCAGAGACCCAGTACTTA. This sequence encodes CASSYQTSGRPETQYL.

The V gene is TRBV5-4, the J gene TRBJ2-1, with D possibly TRBD2 on 6 matching bases. The germline CDR1 and CDR2 sequences are SGHNT and YYREEE (reference sequence). This CDR3 is 16 amino acids long. Between the trimmed V and J ends, which lost 3 bases and 9 bases, there was a span of 22 bases. CDR3 sequence (DNA): TGTGCCAGCAGCTCAAAGCGACCCGGGACTCACATTGAGCAGTTCTTC. This translates into CASSSKRPGTHIEQFF.

The chain recombines TRBV6-2 or TRBV6-3 with TRBJ2-7, with 7 bases matching TRBD1. The CDR3 is made up of 16 amino acids. CDR1 and CDR2 from the germline V gene are MNHEY and SVGEGT. J lost 6 bases, V lost 0 bases, and 11 bases had no gene match. The CDR3 bases are TGTGCCAGCAGTTACTCCCCGGGACAGAAAACGGGCGAGCAGTACTTC. Protein sequence: CASSYSPGQKTGEQYF.